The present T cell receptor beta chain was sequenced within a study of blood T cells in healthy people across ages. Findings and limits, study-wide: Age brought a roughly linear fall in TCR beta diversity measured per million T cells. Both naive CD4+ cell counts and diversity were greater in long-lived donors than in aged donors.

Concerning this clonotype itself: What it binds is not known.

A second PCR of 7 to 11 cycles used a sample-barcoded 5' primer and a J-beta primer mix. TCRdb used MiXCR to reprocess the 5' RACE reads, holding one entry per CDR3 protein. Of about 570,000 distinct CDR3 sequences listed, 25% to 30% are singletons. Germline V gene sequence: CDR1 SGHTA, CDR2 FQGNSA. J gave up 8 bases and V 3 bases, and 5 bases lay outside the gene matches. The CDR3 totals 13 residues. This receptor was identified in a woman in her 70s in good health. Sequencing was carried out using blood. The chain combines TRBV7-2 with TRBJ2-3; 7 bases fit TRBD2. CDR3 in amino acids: CTSSFITSVTQYF. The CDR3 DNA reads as TGTACCAGCAGCTTTATAACTAGCGTTACGCAGTATTTT.